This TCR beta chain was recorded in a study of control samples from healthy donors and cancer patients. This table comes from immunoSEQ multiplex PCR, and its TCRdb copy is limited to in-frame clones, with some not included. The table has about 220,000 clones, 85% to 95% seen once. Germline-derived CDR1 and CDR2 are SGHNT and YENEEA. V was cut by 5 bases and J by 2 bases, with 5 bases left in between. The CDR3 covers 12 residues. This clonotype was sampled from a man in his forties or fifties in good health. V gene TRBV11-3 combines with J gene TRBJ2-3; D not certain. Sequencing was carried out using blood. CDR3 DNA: TGTGCCAGCAGCGCAAACACAGATACGCAGTATTTT. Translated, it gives CASSANTDTQYF.